Described below is a single TCR beta chain sequence and its context. These data come from a study of blood T cells in healthy people across ages. Study details: In model experiments, template switching was able to capture about one barcoded beta molecule for every two T cells that were present.

The CDR3 runs 16 residues. V was trimmed by 0 bases and J by 5 bases, leaving 13 bases between them. Primed by a sample-barcoded 5' primer and a J-beta primer mix, a second PCR proceeded for 7 to 11 cycles. One entry per CDR3 protein results from TCRdb running MiXCR on the 5' RACE reads. The table shows 700,000 to 900,000 distinct CDR3 sequences, with about 26% occurring only once. This same sample was also taken into another study, of T cells of mothers and their children.

What was sequenced was blood. The receptor comes from a boy between 10 and 17 years old in good health. The chain uses TRBV12-3 or TRBV12-4 and TRBJ1-4, with D possibly matching TRBD1 (5 bases). DNA of the CDR3: TGTGCCAGCAGTTTAGCCCCGAGGGACCGGAATGAAAAACTGTTTTTT. Residues: CASSLAPRDRNEKLFF.